This TCR beta chain was recorded in a study of technical replicates of blood from several donors. TCRdb's table, derived via immunoSEQ multiplex PCR, lists solely in-frame clones and lacks some. Seen here are roughly 66,000 clones, around 88% observed once, and the top ten hold around 5.5%. Germline V CDR1 and CDR2: SGHAT, FQNNGV. Trimming took off 1 base at V and 8 bases at J, with 15 bases between the two ends. CDR3 length: 14 residues. The sequence was obtained from a human donor in good health. Some clones in this sample may be carry-over from other donors' samples. The genes are TRBV11-2 and TRBJ2-7; perhaps TRBD1 as D (5 bases). The sequenced sample consisted of PBMCs. CDR3 coding DNA: TGTGCCAGCAGCTTAGGGGCAGGGCAGGTGCAGCAGTACTTC. Amino acid sequence: CASSLGAGQVQQYF. Supplemented by reference TRBV11-2 and TRBJ2-7, the full variable domain reads EAGVAQSPRYKIIEKRQSVAFWCNPISGHATLYWYQQILGQGPKLLIQFQNNGVVDDSQLPKDRFSAERLKGVDSTLKIQPAKLEDSAVYLCASSLGAGQVQQYFGPGTRLTVT.